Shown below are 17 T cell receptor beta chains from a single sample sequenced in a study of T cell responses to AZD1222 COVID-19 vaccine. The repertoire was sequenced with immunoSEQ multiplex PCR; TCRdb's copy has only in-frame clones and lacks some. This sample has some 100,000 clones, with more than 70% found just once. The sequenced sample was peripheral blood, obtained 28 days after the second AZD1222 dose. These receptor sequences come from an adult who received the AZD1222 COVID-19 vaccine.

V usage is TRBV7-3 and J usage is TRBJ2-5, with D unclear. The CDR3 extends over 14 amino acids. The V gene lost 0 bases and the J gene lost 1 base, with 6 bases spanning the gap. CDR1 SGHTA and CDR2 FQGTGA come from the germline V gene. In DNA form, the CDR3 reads TGTGCCAGCAGCTTAACGGGCAGCCAAGAGACCCAGTACTTC. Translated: CASSLTGSQETQYF.

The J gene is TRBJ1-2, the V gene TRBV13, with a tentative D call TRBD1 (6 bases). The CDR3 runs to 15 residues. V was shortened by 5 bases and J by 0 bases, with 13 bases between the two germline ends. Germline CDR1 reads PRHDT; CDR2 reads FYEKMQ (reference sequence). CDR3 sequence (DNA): TGTGCCAGCAGCCCAATCGGACAGCCTAACTATGGCTACACCTTC. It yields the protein CASSPIGQPNYGYTF.

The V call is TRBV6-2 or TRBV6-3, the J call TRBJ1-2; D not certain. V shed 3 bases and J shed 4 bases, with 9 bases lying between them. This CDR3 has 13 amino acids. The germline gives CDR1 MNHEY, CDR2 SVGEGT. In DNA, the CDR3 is TGTGCCAGCAGTTATGGACCGATCTATGGCTACACCTTC. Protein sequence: CASSYGPIYGYTF.

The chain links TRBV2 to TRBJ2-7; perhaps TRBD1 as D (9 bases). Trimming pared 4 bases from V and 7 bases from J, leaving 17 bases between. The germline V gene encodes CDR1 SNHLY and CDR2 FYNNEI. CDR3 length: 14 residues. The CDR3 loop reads CASSAGTGTREQYF. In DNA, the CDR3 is TGTGCCAGCAGTGCCGGGACAGGGACTAGAGAGCAGTACTTC.

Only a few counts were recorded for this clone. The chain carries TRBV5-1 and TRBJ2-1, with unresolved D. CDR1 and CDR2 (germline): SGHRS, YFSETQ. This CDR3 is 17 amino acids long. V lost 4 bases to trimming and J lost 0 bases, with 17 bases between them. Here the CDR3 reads CASSPSVRAASYNEQFF. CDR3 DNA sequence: TGCGCCAGCAGCCCGTCCGTTAGAGCCGCCTCCTACAATGAGCAGTTCTTC.

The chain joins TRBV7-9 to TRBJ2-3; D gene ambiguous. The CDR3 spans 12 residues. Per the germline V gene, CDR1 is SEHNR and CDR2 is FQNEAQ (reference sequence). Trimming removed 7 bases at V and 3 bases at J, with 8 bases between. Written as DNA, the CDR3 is TGTGCCAGCATTGAGACGACAGATACGCAGTATTTT. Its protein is CASIETTDTQYF.

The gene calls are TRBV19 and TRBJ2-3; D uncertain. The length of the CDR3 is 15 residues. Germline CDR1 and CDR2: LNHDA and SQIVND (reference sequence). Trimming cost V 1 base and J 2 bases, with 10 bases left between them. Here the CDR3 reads CASSIVHPTTDTQYF. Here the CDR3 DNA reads TGTGCCAGTAGTATAGTCCACCCTACCACAGATACGCAGTATTTT.

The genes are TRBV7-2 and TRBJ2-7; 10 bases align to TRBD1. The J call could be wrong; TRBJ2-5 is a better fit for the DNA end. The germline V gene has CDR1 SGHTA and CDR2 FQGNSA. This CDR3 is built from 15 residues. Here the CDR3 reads CASSRSQDRGATQYF. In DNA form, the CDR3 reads TGTGCCAGCAGTCGTAGCCAGGACAGGGGGGCGACCCAGTACTTC.

In DNA, the CDR3 is TGTGCCAGCAGCACTAGGATAGGGTCACTAGCCAAAAACATTCAGTACTTC. As protein: CASSTRIGSLAKNIQYF. This chain uses TRBV11-2 with TRBJ2-4; a weak D match, TRBD2 (5 bases). CDR1 and CDR2 (germline): SGHAT, FQNNGV. V lost 5 bases, J lost 0 bases, and 17 bases lay in between. This CDR3 comprises 17 residues.

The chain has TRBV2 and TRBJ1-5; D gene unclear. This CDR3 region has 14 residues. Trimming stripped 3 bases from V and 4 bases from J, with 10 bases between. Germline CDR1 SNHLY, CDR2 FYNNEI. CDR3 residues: CASSDRVGNQPQHF. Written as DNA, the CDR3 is TGTGCCAGCAGTGACCGGGTGGGGAATCAGCCCCAGCATTTT.

CDR3 protein: CASSYLSRDTGELFF. CDR3 nucleotides: TGCGCCAGCAGCTACCTTTCCAGGGATACCGGGGAGCTGTTTTTT. The chain carries TRBV5-1 and TRBJ2-2, with a weak D call TRBD1 (5 bases). Germline V gene sequence: CDR1 SGHRS, CDR2 YFSETQ. The V end was cut by 3 bases, the J end by 5 bases, with 14 bases between. The CDR3 spans 15 residues.

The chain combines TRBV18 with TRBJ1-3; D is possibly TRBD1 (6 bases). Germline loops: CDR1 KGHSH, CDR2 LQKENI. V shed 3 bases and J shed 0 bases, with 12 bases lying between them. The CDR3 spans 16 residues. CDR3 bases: TGTGCCAGCTCACCCGAGACAGGCCGCTCTGGAAACACCATATATTTT. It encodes CASSPETGRSGNTIYF. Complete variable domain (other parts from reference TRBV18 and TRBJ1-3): NAGVMQNPRHLVRRRGQEARLRCSPMKGHSHVYWYRQLPEEGLKFMVYLQKENIIDESGMPKERFSAEFPKEGPSILRIQQVVRGDSAAYFCASSPETGRSGNTIYFGEGSWLTVV.

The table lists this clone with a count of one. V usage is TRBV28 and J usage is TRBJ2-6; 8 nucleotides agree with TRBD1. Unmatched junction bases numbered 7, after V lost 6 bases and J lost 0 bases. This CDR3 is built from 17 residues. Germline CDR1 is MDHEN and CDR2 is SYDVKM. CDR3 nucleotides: TGTGCCAGCAGGGGGGGACAGGTCAGCTCTGGGGCCAACGTCCTGACTTTC. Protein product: CASRGGQVSSGANVLTF.

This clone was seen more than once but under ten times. The CDR3 reads CASSPRLIQGERYGYTF. The CDR3, as DNA: TGTGCCAGCAGCCCCCGCCTAATACAGGGGGAGAGGTATGGCTACACCTTC. The chain recombines TRBV7-9 with TRBJ1-2; 8 nucleotides align to TRBD1. The ends lost 5 bases at V and 5 bases at J; junction bases unmatched: 16. Germline V gene lookup returns CDR1 SEHNR and CDR2 FQNEAQ (reference sequence). The CDR3 runs to 17 residues.

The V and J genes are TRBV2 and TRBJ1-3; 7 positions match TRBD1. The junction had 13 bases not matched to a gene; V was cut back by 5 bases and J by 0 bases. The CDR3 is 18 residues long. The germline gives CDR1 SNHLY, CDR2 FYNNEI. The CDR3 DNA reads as TGTGCCAGCAGTCTTAGGGGAACGACAGGGACCTCTGGAAACACCATATATTTT. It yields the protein CASSLRGTTGTSGNTIYF.

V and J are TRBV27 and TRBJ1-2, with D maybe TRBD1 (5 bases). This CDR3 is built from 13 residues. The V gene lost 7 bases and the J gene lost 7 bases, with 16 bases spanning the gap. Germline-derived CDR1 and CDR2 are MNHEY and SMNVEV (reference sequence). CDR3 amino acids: CASTTTRGGGYTF. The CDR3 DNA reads TGTGCCAGCACTACTACAAGGGGTGGTGGCTACACCTTC.

DNA for the CDR3: TGTGCCAGCTCACCTAATAGCGGGACCTTGGAGACCCAGTACTTC. Its protein product is CASSPNSGTLETQYF. V and J are TRBV18 and TRBJ2-5, with TRBD2 identical over 8 bases. The CDR3 has 15 amino acids. CDR1 and CDR2 from the germline V gene are KGHSH and LQKENI. V trimming: 3 bases; J trimming: 5 bases; junction bases outside the gene matches: 8.